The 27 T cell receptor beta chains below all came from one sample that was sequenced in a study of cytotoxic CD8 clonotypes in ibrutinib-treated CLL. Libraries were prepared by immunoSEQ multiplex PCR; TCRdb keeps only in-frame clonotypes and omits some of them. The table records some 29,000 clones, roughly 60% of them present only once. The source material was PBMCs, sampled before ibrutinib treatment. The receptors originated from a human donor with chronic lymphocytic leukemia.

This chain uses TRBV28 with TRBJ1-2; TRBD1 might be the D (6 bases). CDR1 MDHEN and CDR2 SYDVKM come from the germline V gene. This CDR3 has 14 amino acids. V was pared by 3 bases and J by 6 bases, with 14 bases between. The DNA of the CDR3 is TGTGCCAGCAGTTTTGGGGGGCGCGGGAATGGCTACACCTTC. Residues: CASSFGGRGNGYTF.

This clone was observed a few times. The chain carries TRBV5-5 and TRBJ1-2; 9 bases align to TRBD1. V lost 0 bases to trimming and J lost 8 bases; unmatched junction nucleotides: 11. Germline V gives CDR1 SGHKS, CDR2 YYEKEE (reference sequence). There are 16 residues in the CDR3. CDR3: CASSLGNRGPAEGYTF. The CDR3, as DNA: TGTGCCAGCAGCTTGGGCAACAGGGGGCCTGCGGAGGGCTACACCTTC.

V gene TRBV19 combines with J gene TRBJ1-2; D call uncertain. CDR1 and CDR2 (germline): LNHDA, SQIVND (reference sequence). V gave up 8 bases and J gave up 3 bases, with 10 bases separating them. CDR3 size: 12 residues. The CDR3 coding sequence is TGTGCCAGTCAGGCTGTCGACTATGGCTACACCTTC. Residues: CASQAVDYGYTF.

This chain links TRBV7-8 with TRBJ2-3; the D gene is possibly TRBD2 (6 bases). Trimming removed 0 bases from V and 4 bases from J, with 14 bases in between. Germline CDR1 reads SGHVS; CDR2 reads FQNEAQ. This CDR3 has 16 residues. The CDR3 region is CASSLAVTRWPDTQYF. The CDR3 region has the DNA TGTGCCAGCAGCTTAGCGGTGACTAGATGGCCAGATACGCAGTATTTT.

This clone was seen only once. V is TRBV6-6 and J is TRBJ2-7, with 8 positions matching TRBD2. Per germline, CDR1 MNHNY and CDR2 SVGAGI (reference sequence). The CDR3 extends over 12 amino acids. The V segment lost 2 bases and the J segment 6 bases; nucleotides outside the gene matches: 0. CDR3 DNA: TGTGCCAGCAGTTACACTAGCGGCGAGCAGTACTTC. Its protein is CASSYTSGEQYF.

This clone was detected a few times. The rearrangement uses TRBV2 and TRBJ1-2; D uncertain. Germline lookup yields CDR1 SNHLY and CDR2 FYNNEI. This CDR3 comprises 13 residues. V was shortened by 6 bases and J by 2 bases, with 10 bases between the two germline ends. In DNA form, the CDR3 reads TGTGCCAGCAGCGTGGGAAAAAACTATGGCTACACCTTC. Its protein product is CASSVGKNYGYTF.

The CDR3 region has the DNA TGTGCCAGCAGTTTATACTTGCGGAACACTGAAGCTTTCTTT. Encoded protein: CASSLYLRNTEAFF. The chain combines TRBV28 with TRBJ1-1; D is unresolved. CDR3 length: 14 amino acids. The germline gives CDR1 MDHEN, CDR2 SYDVKM. V dropped 1 base and J dropped 1 base, with 7 bases sitting between them.

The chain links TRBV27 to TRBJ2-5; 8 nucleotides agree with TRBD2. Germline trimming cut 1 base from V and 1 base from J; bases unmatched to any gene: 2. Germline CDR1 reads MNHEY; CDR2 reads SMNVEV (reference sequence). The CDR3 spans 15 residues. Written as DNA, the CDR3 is TGTGCCAGCAGTTTATTGGCGGGGGGCCAAGAGACCCAGTACTTC. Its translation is CASSLLAGGQETQYF.

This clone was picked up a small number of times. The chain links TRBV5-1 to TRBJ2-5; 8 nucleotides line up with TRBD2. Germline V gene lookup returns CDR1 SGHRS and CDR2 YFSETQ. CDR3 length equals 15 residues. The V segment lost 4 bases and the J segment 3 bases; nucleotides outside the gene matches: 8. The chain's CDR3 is CASSRRLLAEETQYF. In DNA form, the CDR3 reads TGCGCCAGCAGCCGGAGGCTACTAGCGGAAGAGACCCAGTACTTC.

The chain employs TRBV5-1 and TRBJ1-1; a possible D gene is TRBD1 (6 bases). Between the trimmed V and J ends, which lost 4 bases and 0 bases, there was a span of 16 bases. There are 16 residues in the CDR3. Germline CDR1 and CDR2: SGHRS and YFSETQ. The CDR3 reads CASSPDPQGLNTEAFF. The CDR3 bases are TGCGCCAGCAGCCCAGACCCTCAGGGGTTGAACACTGAAGCTTTCTTT.

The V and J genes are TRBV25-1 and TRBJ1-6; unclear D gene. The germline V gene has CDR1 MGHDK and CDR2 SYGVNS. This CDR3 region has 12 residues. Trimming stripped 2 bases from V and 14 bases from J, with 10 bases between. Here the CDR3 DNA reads TGTGCCAGCAGTGAAGGTCTGGGGTCCCTCCACTTT. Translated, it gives CASSEGLGSLHF. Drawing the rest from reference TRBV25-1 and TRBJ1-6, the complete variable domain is EADIYQTPRYLVIGTGKKITLECSQTMGHDKMYWYQQDPGMELHLIHYSYGVNSTEKGDLSSESTVSRIRTEHFPLTLESARPSHTSQYLCASSEGLGSLHFGNGTRLTVT.

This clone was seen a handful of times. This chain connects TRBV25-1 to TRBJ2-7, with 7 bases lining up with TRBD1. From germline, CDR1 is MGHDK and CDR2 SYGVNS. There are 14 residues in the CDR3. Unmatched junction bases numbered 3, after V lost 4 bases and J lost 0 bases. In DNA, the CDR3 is TGTGCCAGCAGTGGGGGACAGTACTCCTACGAGCAGTACTTC. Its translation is CASSGGQYSYEQYF.

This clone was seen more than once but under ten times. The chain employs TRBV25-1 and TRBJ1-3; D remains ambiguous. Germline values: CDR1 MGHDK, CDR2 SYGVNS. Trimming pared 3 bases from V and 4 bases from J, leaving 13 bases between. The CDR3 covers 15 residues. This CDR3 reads CASSDQWLTGNTIYF. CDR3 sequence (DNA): TGTGCCAGCAGTGACCAGTGGCTTACGGGAAACACCATATATTTT.

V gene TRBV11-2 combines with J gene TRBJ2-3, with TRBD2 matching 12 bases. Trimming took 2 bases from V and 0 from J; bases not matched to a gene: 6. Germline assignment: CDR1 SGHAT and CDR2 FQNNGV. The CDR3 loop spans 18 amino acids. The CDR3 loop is CASSLILAGGRSTDTQYF. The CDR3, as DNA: TGTGCCAGCAGCTTAATACTAGCGGGGGGCCGGAGCACAGATACGCAGTATTTT. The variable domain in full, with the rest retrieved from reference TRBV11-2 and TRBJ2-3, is EAGVAQSPRYKIIEKRQSVAFWCNPISGHATLYWYQQILGQGPKLLIQFQNNGVVDDSQLPKDRFSAERLKGVDSTLKIQPAKLEDSAVYLCASSLILAGGRSTDTQYFGPGTRLTVL.

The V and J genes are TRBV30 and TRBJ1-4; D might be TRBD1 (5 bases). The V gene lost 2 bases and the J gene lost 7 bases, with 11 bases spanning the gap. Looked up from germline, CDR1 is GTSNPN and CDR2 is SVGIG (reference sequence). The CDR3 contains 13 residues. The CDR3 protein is CAWSTGRGEKLFF. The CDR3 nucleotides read TGTGCCTGGAGTACAGGAAGGGGTGAAAAACTGTTTTTT.

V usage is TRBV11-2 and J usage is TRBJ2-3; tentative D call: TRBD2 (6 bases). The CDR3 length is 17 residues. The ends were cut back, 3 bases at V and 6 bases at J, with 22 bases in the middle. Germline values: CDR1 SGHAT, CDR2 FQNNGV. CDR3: CASSFQMRDSLSDTQYF. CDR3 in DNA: TGTGCCAGCAGCTTCCAGATGAGGGACTCCCTCTCGGATACGCAGTATTTT. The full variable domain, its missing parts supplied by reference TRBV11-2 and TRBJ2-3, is EAGVAQSPRYKIIEKRQSVAFWCNPISGHATLYWYQQILGQGPKLLIQFQNNGVVDDSQLPKDRFSAERLKGVDSTLKIQPAKLEDSAVYLCASSFQMRDSLSDTQYFGPGTRLTVL.

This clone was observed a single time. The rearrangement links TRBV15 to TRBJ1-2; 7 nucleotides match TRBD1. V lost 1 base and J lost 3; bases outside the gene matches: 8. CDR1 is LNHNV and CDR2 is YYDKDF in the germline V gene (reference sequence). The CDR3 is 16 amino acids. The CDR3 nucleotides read TGTGCCACCAGCAGAGGACTAGGACAGGAGGACTATGGCTACACCTTC. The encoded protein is CATSRGLGQEDYGYTF.

The CDR3 DNA is TGTGCCAGCTCACCGAAGGGCCGGTTGGGGACCGGGGAGCTGTTTTTT. Protein sequence: CASSPKGRLGTGELFF. The V gene is TRBV18, the J gene TRBJ2-2, with unresolved D. This CDR3 spans 16 amino acids. Looked up from germline, CDR1 is KGHSH and CDR2 is LQKENI. Trimming shortened V by 3 bases and J by 5 bases, and 16 bases separated the two germline ends.

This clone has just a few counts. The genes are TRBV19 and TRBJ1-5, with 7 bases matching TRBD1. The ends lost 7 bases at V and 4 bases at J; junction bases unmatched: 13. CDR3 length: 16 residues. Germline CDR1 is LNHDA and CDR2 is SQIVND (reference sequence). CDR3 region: CASTPWGQLLNQPQHF. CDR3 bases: TGTGCCAGTACCCCTTGGGGACAGCTTTTAAATCAGCCCCAGCATTTT.

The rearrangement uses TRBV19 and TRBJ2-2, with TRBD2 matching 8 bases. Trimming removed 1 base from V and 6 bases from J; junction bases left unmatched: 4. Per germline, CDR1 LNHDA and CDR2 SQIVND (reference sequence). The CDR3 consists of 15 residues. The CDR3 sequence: CASSIGGRSPGELFF. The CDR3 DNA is TGTGCCAGTAGTATAGGCGGGAGGAGCCCCGGGGAGCTGTTTTTT.

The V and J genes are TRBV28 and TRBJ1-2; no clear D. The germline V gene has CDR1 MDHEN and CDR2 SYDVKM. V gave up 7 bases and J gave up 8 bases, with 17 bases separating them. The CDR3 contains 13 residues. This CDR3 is CASTGEVYGGYTF. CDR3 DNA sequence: TGTGCCAGCACCGGGGAAGTCTATGGAGGCTACACCTTC.

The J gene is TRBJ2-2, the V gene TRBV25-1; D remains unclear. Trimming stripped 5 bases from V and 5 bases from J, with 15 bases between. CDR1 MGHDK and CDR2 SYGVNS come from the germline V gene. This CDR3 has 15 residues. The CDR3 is CASSSFRYGTGELFF. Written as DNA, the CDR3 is TGTGCCAGCAGTTCGTTTCGCTACGGTACCGGGGAGCTGTTTTTT.

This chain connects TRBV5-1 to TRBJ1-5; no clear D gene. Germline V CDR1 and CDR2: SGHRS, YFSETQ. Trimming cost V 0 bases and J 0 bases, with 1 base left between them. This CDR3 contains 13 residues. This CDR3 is CASSLDSNQPQHF. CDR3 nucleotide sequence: TGCGCCAGCAGCTTGGATAGCAATCAGCCCCAGCATTTT.

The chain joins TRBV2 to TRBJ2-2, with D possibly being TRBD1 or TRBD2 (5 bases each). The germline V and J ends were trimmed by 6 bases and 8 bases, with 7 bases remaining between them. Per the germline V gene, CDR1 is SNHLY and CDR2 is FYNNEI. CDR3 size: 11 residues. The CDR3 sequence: CASSWGGELFF. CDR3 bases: TGTGCCAGCAGCTGGGGGGGGGAGCTGTTTTTT.

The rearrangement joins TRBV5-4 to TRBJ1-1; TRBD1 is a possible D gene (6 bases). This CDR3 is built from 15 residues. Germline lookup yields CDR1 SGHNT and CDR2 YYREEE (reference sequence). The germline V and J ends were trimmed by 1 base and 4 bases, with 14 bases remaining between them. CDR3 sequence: CASSLNSRGSTEAFF. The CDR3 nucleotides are TGTGCCAGCAGCTTGAATAGCAGGGGATCCACTGAAGCTTTCTTT.

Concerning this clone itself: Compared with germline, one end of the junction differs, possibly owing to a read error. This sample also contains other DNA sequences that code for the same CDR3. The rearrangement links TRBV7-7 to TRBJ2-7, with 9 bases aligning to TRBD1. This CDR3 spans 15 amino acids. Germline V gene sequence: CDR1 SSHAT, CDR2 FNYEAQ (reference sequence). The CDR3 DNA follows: TGTGCTAGCAGCTTAGGACAGGGGCCGTCTTACGAGCAGTACTTC. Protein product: CASSLGQGPSYEQYF.

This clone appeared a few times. In DNA form, the CDR3 reads TGCGCCAGCAGCTTGGCGGGGACTAATTTGGAGACCCAGTACTTC. It is translated as CASSLAGTNLETQYF. The chain combines TRBV5-1 with TRBJ2-5; 7 nucleotides match TRBD2. The germline gives CDR1 SGHRS, CDR2 YFSETQ. Unmatched junction bases numbered 7, after V lost 0 bases and J lost 5 bases. The CDR3 is 15 residues long. Full variable domain (missing parts from reference TRBV5-1 and TRBJ2-5): KAGVTQTPRYLIKTRGQQVTLSCSPISGHRSVSWYQQTPGQGLQFLFEYFSETQRNKGNFPGRFSGRQFSNSRSEMNVSTLELGDSALYLCASSLAGTNLETQYFGPGTRLLVL.